The 12 T cell receptor beta chains reported below all come from one sample, sequenced in a study of blood T cell repertoires in COVID-19. Clones were sequenced by immunoSEQ multiplex PCR, and TCRdb holds only the in-frame ones, with some missing. This sample has roughly 220,000 clones, with about 80% found just once. The sequenced sample was PBMCs or T cells enriched from blood (not recorded which). The source is a woman aged 35 to 49 with acute COVID-19.

The chain recombines TRBV3-1 (or the pseudogene TRBV3-2) with TRBJ1-1; TRBD1 matches 9 bases. Per the germline V gene, CDR1 is LGHDT and CDR2 is YNNKEL (reference sequence). The V gene end was trimmed by 4 bases and the J gene end by 8 bases; junction bases not matched to a gene: 8. This CDR3 comprises 14 residues. The CDR3 loop is CASSPINRGPEAFF. For the CDR3, the DNA is TGTGCCAGCAGCCCCATTAACAGGGGGCCGGAAGCTTTCTTT.

The chain links TRBV28 to TRBJ2-3; 10 bases map to TRBD1. After removal of 4 bases from V and 3 bases from J, the junction contained 10 bases not matched to a gene. The germline CDR1 and CDR2 sequences are MDHEN and SYDVKM. CDR3 length: 17 amino acids. The CDR3 loop is CASSSLLGQGFTDTQYF. The DNA for the CDR3 is TGTGCCAGCAGTTCCCTTTTGGGACAGGGGTTTACAGATACGCAGTATTTT.

The chain carries TRBV27 and TRBJ1-1; tentatively, D is TRBD1 (5 bases). The CDR3 length is 12 residues. Germline values: CDR1 MNHEY, CDR2 SMNVEV (reference sequence). Deletions cut 7 bases from V and 6 bases from J, with 12 bases between. The CDR3 sequence: CASKKGWAEAFF. The CDR3 DNA is TGTGCCAGCAAAAAGGGGTGGGCTGAAGCTTTCTTT.

The V call is TRBV28, the J call TRBJ1-6, with a weak D call TRBD1 (5 bases). This CDR3 is built from 15 residues. V was cut by 2 bases and J by 8 bases, with 13 bases left in between. CDR1 and CDR2 (germline): MDHEN, SYDVKM. The CDR3 spells CASSLAGGSYSPLHF. The CDR3 bases are TGTGCCAGCAGTTTAGCCGGGGGTAGTTATTCACCCCTCCACTTT.

This clone has a handful of counts. The V and J genes are TRBV29-1 and TRBJ2-7; 9 nucleotides agree with TRBD2. CDR1 is SQVTM and CDR2 is ANQGSEA in the germline V gene. J was trimmed by 0 bases and V by 7 bases; bases with no gene match: 13. The CDR3 loop spans 16 amino acids. The CDR3 spells CSASGLATKSSYEQYF. The CDR3 DNA reads as TGCAGCGCATCGGGACTAGCCACGAAGAGCTCCTACGAGCAGTACTTC.

V is TRBV5-4 and J is TRBJ2-5, with TRBD2 matching 11 bases. The length of the CDR3 is 17 residues. Germline-derived CDR1 and CDR2 are SGHNT and YYREEE (reference sequence). Trimming cost V 3 bases and J 1 base; bases outside gene matches: 8. The CDR3 DNA sequence: TGTGCCAGCAGCTACTCAGCCGGGACTAGCGGCCAAGAGACCCAGTACTTC. Its protein product is CASSYSAGTSGQETQYF.

The V and J genes are TRBV7-9 and TRBJ2-7; a weak D match, TRBD1 (5 bases). The germline CDR1 and CDR2 sequences are SEHNR and FQNEAQ (reference sequence). The CDR3 length is 14 residues. Trimming shortened V by 5 bases and J by 6 bases, and 17 bases separated the two germline ends. As DNA, the CDR3 is TGTGCCAGCAGCCCCGCCGGGTCAGGGCTCGAGCAGTACTTC. Protein product: CASSPAGSGLEQYF.

The gene calls are TRBV24-1 and TRBJ2-2; D is possibly TRBD1 (5 bases). The CDR3 is made up of 17 amino acids. V was trimmed by 5 bases and J by 0 bases, leaving 15 bases between them. Germline V CDR1 and CDR2: KGHDR, SFDVKD. In DNA, the CDR3 is TGTGCCACCAGTGGGGTATCAGGACACGCGAACACCGGGGAGCTGTTTTTT. It is translated as CATSGVSGHANTGELFF.

This chain joins TRBV10-2 and TRBJ1-2, with D maybe TRBD1 (6 bases). The germline V and J ends were trimmed by 0 bases and 4 bases, with 9 bases remaining between them. Germline loops: CDR1 WSHSY, CDR2 SAAADI. This CDR3 is built from 14 residues. The CDR3 here is CASSESPQGYGYTF. Here the CDR3 DNA reads TGCGCCAGCAGTGAGTCTCCACAGGGCTATGGCTACACCTTC.

This chain links TRBV28 with TRBJ2-7; 7 bases align to TRBD1. In germline, CDR1 is MDHEN, CDR2 SYDVKM. J was trimmed by 3 bases and V by 3 bases; bases with no gene match: 5. The CDR3 is 14 amino acids. In nucleotides, the CDR3 is TGTGCCAGCAGTTTGTCACAGGGGTACTACGAGCAGTACTTC. Residues: CASSLSQGYYEQYF.

CDR3 protein: CASSLVSSGGGNEQFF. In DNA, the CDR3 is TGTGCCAGCAGCTTAGTATCTAGCGGGGGGGGAAATGAGCAGTTCTTC. The gene calls are TRBV7-8 and TRBJ2-1, with 12 bases identical to TRBD2. The CDR3 runs to 16 residues. With V trimmed by 1 base and J by 7 bases, 5 bases remained unmatched. The germline V gene encodes CDR1 SGHVS and CDR2 FQNEAQ.

There are many counts of this clone. This rearrangement joins TRBV11-2 to TRBJ2-7, with D maybe TRBD2 (7 bases). The V end was cut by 5 bases, the J end by 6 bases, with 17 bases between. The CDR3 totals 14 residues. In germline, CDR1 is SGHAT, CDR2 FQNNGV. CDR3 nucleotide sequence: TGTGCCAGCAGCCCTGCCTGGGGAGGGGGCGAGCAGTACTTC. Amino acids: CASSPAWGGGEQYF.